This T cell receptor beta chain is drawn from a study of T cell responses to AZD1222 COVID-19 vaccine. General observations from the study: Clonal diversity was possibly underestimated; the donors were predominantly white British and more often female. Spike as a whole was targeted by vaccine-associated CD4 TCRs, dominant at 160-218 and 743-854.

With 2 bases removed from V and 0 bases from J, the gap between germline ends came to 7 bases. Germline V gene data show CDR1 as SNHLY and CDR2 as FYNNEI. CDR3 length: 15 residues. Clones were sequenced by immunoSEQ multiplex PCR, and TCRdb holds only the in-frame ones, with some missing. The sample has around 62,000 clones, over 85% seen once. The count of this clone is one. Its target is not known. This receptor was obtained from an adult in good health. The chain links TRBV2 to TRBJ1-4; D is unclear. Sequencing was performed on peripheral blood, taken on day 0 of AZD1222 vaccination. CDR3 nucleotides: TGTGCCAGCAGTGAAAATCCGGCAACTAATGAAAAACTGTTTTTT. Translating gives CASSENPATNEKLFF.